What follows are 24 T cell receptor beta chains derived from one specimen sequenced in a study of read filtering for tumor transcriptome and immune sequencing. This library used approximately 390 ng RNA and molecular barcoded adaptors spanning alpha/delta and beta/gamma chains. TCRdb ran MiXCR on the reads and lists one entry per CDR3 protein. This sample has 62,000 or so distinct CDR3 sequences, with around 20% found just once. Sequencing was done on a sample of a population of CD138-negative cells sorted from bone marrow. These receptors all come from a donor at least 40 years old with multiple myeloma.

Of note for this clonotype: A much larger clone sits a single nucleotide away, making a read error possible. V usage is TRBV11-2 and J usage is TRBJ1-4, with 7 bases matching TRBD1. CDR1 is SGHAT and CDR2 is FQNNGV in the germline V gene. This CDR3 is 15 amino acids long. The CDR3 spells CASSFDRAGGEKLLF. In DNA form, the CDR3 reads TGTGCCAGCAGCTTCGACAGGGCCGGGGGTGAAAAACTGCTTTTT. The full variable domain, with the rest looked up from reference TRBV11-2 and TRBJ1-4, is EAGVAQSPRYKIIEKRQSVAFWCNPISGHATLYWYQQILGQGPKLLIQFQNNGVVDDSQLPKDRFSAERLKGVDSTLKIQPAKLEDSAVYLCASSFDRAGGEKLLFGSGTQLSVL.

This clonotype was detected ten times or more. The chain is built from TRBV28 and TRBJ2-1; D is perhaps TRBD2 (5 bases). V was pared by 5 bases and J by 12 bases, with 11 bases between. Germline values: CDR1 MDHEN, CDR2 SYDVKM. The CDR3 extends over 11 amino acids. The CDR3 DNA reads TGTGCCAGCAGTACGGGAAACTCGCAGTTCTTC. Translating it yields CASSTGNSQFF.

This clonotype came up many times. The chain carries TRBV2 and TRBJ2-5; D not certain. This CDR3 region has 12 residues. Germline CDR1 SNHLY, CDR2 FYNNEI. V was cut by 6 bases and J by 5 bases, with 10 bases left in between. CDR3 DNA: TGTGCCAGCAGCGCAGGTGGGGAGACCCAGTACTTC. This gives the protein CASSAGGETQYF. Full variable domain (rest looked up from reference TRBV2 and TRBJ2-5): EPEVTQTPSHQVTQMGQEVILRCVPISNHLYFYWYRQILGQKVEFLVSFYNNEISEKSEIFDDQFSVERPDGSNFTLKIRSTKLEDSAMYFCASSAGGETQYFGPGTRLLVL.

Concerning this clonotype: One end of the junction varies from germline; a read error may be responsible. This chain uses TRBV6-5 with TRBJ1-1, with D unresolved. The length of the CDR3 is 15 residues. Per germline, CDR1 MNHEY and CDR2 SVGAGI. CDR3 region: CASRPFAPQNTEALF. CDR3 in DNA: TGTGCCAGCAGGCCATTCGCACCGCAGAACACTGAAGCTCTCTTT.

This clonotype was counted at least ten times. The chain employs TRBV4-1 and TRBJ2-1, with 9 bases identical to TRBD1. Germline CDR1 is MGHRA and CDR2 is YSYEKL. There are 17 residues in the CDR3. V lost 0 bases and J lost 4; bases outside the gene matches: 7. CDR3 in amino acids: CASSQEAAGQGYNEQFF. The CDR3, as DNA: TGCGCCAGCAGCCAAGAAGCTGCAGGACAGGGGTACAATGAGCAGTTCTTC.

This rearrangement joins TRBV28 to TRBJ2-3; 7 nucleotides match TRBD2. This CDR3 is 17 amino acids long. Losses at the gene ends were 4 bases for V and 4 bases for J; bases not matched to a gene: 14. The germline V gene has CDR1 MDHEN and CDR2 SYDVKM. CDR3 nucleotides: TGTGCCAGCAGTTCCTGGGGCGGGAGTGGGCTTGCAGATACGCAGTATTTT. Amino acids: CASSSWGGSGLADTQYF. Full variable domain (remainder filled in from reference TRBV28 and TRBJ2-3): DVKVTQSSRYLVKRTGEKVFLECVQDMDHENMFWYRQDPGLGLRLIYFSYDVKMKEKGDIPEGYSVSREKKERFSLILESASTNQTSMYLCASSSWGGSGLADTQYFGPGTRLTVL.

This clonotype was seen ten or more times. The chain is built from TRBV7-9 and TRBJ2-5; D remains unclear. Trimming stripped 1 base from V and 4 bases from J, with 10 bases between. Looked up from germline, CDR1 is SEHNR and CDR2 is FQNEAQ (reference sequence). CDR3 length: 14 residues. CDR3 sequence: CASSLGASRETQYF. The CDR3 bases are TGTGCCAGCAGCTTAGGGGCCAGCCGAGAGACCCAGTACTTC.

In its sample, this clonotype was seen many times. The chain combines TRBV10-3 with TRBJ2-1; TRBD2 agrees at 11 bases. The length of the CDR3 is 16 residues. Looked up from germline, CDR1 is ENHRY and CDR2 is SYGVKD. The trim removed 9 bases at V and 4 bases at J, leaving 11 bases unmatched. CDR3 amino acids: CAITGTSGPTYNEQFF. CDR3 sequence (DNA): TGTGCCATTACCGGGACTAGCGGACCGACATACAATGAGCAGTTCTTC.

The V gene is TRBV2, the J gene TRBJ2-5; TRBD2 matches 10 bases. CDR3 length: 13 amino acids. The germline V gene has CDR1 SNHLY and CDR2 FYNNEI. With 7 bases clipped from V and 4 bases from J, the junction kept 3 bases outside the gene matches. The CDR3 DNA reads TGTGCCAGCACTAGCGGGGGCGCAGAGACCCAGTACTTC. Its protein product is CASTSGGAETQYF.

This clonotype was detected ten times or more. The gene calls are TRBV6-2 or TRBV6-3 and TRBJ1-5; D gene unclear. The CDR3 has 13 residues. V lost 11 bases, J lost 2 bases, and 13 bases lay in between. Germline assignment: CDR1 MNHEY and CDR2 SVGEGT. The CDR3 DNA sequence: TGTGCCGCCGGCCTCAGCGGCAATCAGCCCCAGCATTTT. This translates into CAAGLSGNQPQHF.

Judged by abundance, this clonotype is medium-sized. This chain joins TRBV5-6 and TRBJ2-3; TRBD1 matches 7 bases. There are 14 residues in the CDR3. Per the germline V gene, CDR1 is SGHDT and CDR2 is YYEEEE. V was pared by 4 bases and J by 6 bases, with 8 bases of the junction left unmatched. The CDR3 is CASSPGTDPDTQYF. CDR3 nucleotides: TGTGCCAGCAGCCCTGGGACAGATCCGGATACGCAGTATTTT.

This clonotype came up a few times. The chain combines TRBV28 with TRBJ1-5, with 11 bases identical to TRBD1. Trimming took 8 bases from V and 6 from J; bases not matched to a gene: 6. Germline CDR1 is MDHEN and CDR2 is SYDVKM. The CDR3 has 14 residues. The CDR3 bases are TGTGCCAGCGGACAGGGGGCGCTTGGTCAGCCCCAGCATTTT. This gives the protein CASGQGALGQPQHF.

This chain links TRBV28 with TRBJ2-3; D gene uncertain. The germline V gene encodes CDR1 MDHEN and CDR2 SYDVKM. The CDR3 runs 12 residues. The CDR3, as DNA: TGTCTCACCACCACTAGCACAGATACGCAGTATTTT. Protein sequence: CLTTTSTDTQYF.

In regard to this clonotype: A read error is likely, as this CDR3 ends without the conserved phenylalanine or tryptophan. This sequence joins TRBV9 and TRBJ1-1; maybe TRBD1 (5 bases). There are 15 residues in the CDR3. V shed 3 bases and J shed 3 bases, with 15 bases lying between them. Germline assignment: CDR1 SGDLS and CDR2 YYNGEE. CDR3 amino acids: CASSAEGRRDTEAFI. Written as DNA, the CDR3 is TGTGCCAGCAGCGCAGAGGGGCGTAGGGACACTGAAGCTTTCATT.

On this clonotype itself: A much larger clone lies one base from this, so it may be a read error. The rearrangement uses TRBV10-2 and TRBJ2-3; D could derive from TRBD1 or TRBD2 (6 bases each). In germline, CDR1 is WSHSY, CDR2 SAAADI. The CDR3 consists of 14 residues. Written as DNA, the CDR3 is TGCGCCAGCAGCCCGGGGGCTATAACAGATATGCAGTATTTT. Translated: CASSPGAITDMQYF.

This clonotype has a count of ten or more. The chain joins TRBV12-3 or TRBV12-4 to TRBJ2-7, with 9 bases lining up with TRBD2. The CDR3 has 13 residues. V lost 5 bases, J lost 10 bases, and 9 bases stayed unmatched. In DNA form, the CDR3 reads TGTGCCAGCAGTGATTGGATTAGCGGGAGTCAGTACTTC. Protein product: CASSDWISGSQYF.

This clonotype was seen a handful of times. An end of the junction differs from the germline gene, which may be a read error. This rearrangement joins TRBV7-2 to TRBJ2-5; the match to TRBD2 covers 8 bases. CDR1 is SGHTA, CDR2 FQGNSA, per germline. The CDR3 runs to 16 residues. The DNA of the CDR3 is TGTGCCAGCAGCCCCCGAGCGGGGGCGTACTCGGAGATCCAGTACTTC. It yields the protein CASSPRAGAYSEIQYF.

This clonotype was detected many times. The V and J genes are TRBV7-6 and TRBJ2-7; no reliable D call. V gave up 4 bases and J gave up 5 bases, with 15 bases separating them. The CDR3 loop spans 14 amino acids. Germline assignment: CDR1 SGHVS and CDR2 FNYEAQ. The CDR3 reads CASSSWGLVDEQYF. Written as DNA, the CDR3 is TGTGCCAGCAGCTCGTGGGGTCTGGTGGACGAGCAGTACTTC.

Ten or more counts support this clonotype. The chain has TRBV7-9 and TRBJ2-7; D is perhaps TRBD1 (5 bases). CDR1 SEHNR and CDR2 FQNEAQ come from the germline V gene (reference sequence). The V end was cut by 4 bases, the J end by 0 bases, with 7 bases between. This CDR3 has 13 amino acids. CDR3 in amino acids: CASSYDSSYEQYF. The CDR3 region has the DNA TGTGCCAGCAGCTATGACAGCTCCTACGAGCAGTACTTC. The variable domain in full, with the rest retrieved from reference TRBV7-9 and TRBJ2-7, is DTGVSQNPRHKITKRGQNVTFRCDPISEHNRLYWYRQTLGQGPEFLTYFQNEAQLEKSRLLSDRFSAERPKGSFSTLEIQRTEQGDSAMYLCASSYDSSYEQYFGPGTRLTVT.

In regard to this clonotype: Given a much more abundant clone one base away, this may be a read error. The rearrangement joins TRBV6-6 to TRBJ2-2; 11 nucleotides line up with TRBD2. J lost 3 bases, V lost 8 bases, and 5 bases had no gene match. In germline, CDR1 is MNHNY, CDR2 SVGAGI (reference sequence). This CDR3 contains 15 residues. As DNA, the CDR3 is TGTGCCAGCCGATTGGGACTAGCGGACACCGGGGAGCTGTTTTTT. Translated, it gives CASRLGLADTGELFF.

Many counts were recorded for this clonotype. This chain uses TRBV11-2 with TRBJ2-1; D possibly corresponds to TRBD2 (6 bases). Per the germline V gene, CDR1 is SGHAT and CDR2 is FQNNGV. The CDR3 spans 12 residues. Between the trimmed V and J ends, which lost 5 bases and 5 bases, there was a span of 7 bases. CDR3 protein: CASSRGNNEQFF. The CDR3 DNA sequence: TGTGCCAGCAGCCGGGGGAACAATGAGCAGTTCTTC. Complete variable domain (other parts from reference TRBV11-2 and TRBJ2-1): EAGVAQSPRYKIIEKRQSVAFWCNPISGHATLYWYQQILGQGPKLLIQFQNNGVVDDSQLPKDRFSAERLKGVDSTLKIQPAKLEDSAVYLCASSRGNNEQFFGPGTRLTVL.

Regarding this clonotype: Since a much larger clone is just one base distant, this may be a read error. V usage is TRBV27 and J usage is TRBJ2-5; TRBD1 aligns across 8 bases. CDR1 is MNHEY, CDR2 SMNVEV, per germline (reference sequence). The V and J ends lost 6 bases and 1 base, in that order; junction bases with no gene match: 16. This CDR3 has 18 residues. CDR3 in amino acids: CASRIDRGVESAQETQYF. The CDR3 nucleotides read TGTGCCAGCAGGATAGACAGGGGCGTAGAATCGGCCCAAGAGACCCAGTACTTC.

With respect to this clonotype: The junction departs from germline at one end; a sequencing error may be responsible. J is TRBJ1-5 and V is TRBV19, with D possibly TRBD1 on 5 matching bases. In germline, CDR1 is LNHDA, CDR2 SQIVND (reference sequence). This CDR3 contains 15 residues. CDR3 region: CASSMGIGAPQPQRF. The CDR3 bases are TGTGCCAGTAGTATGGGTATTGGGGCGCCTCAGCCCCAGCGTTTT.

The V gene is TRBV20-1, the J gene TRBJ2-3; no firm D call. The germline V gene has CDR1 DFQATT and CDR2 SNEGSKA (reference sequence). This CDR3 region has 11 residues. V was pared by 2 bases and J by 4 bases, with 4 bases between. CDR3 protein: CSARPADTQYF. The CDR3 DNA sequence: TGCAGTGCTAGACCGGCAGATACGCAGTATTTT.